Listed here are 14 T cell receptor beta chains from one sample, sequenced in a study of graft-versus-host responses after intestinal transplantation. TCRdb keeps only in-frame clones here, not all; method: immunoSEQ multiplex PCR. Among 75,000 to 95,000 clones listed, around 90% were seen once. The antigens these receptors bind are not known. Sequenced material: unstimulated CD4+ T cells sorted from spleen or lymph node cells, taken before transplant. Receptor source: a human donor who was the organ donor for an intestinal transplant.

The chain uses TRBV5-8 and TRBJ2-7; D may be TRBD2 (6 bases). Germline V gives CDR1 SGHTS, CDR2 YDEGEE. The V and J ends lost 0 bases and 0 bases respectively, with 10 bases between them. CDR3 size: 15 residues. Here the CDR3 reads CASSLAWRDSYEQYF. CDR3 sequence (DNA): TGTGCCAGCAGCTTGGCCTGGAGGGACTCCTACGAGCAGTACTTC.

J is TRBJ2-3 and V is TRBV4-1, with TRBD2 matching 9 bases. This CDR3 spans 16 amino acids. The germline V gene encodes CDR1 MGHRA and CDR2 YSYEKL. V trimming: 0 bases; J trimming: 6 bases; junction bases outside the gene matches: 7. CDR3 DNA sequence: TGCGCCAGCAGCCAAGACTTTAGCGGGAGATCGGATACGCAGTATTTT. Translation gives CASSQDFSGRSDTQYF.

The CDR3 loop reads CASQPGQRPEAQYF. The CDR3 region has the DNA TGTGCCAGCCAACCGGGACAGAGACCAGAGGCGCAGTATTTT. The genes are TRBV6-1 and TRBJ2-3; TRBD1 agrees at 7 bases. J was trimmed by 10 bases and V by 8 bases; bases with no gene match: 15. CDR3 length: 14 amino acids. The germline CDR1 and CDR2 sequences are MNHNS and SASEGT.

The chain links TRBV18 to TRBJ2-1, with 10 nucleotides matching TRBD2. The CDR3 is 16 residues long. CDR1 and CDR2 from the germline V gene are KGHSH and LQKENI. J gave up 4 bases and V 0 bases, and 3 bases lay outside the gene matches. CDR3 protein: CASSPPVAGGYNEQFF. The DNA for the CDR3 is TGTGCCAGCTCACCACCGGTAGCGGGGGGATACAATGAGCAGTTCTTC.

The V gene is TRBV4-1, the J gene TRBJ2-1, with 12 bases identical to TRBD2. V gave up 1 base and J gave up 7 bases; unmatched junction bases: 2. CDR1 is MGHRA and CDR2 is YSYEKL in the germline V gene. The CDR3 sequence is 15 residues long. CDR3 nucleotides: TGCGCCAGCAGCCAAGGGACTAGCGGGAAGAATGAGCAGTTCTTC. Translation gives CASSQGTSGKNEQFF.

DNA of the CDR3: TGCGCCAGCAGCCACCAACTGGAGACCCAGTACTTC. Its protein product is CASSHQLETQYF. The V and J genes are TRBV4-1 and TRBJ2-5; no clear D. Germline loops: CDR1 MGHRA, CDR2 YSYEKL. V lost 3 bases to trimming and J lost 5 bases, with 7 bases between them. CDR3 length: 12 amino acids.

The chain carries TRBV30 and TRBJ1-1; no definite D call. Germline loops: CDR1 GTSNPN, CDR2 SVGIG (reference sequence). The CDR3 is made up of 17 amino acids. V gave up 2 bases and J gave up 2 bases, with 21 bases separating them. CDR3 DNA sequence: TGTGCCTGGAGTACGCCTCTTTCGGGATACCTTAACACTGAAGCTTTCTTT. Translating gives CAWSTPLSGYLNTEAFF. The variable domain in full, with the rest retrieved from reference TRBV30 and TRBJ1-1, is SQTIHQWPATLVQPVGSPLSLECTVEGTSNPNLYWYRQAAGRGLQLLFYSVGIGQISSEVPQNLSASRPQDRQFILSSKKLLLSDSGFYLCAWSTPLSGYLNTEAFFGQGTRLTVV.

This rearrangement joins TRBV7-2 to TRBJ2-3; TRBD1 matches at 11 bases. The V gene end was trimmed by 11 bases and the J gene end by 6 bases; junction bases not matched to a gene: 7. CDR3 length: 13 amino acids. Germline V gives CDR1 SGHTA, CDR2 FQGNSA. The CDR3 DNA reads as TGTGCCTGCGCCGGACAGGGGGCGGATACGCAGTATTTT. It encodes CACAGQGADTQYF.

In its sample, this clone was seen once. CDR3 nucleotides: TGCAGCGTGGGGTTTATAGGGGGTCAGATCTACAATGAGCAGTTCTTC. Encoded protein: CSVGFIGGQIYNEQFF. The V and J genes are TRBV29-1 and TRBJ2-1; perhaps TRBD1 as D (6 bases). Trimming pared 6 bases from V and 3 bases from J, leaving 21 bases between. CDR1 SQVTM and CDR2 ANQGSEA come from the germline V gene. This CDR3 comprises 16 residues.

V is TRBV6-5 and J is TRBJ1-3; a weak D match, TRBD1 (5 bases). The V gene lost 6 bases and the J gene lost 2 bases, with 8 bases spanning the gap. Germline V gene lookup returns CDR1 MNHEY and CDR2 SVGAGI. CDR3 length: 13 amino acids. The CDR3 region is CASSREAGNTIYF. The CDR3 region has the DNA TGTGCCAGCAGCAGGGAAGCTGGAAACACCATATATTTT.

V usage is TRBV7-9 and J usage is TRBJ2-5; TRBD1 agrees at 9 bases. J lost 2 bases, V lost 0 bases, and 4 bases had no gene match. Germline lookup yields CDR1 SEHNR and CDR2 FQNEAQ (reference sequence). The CDR3 loop spans 16 amino acids. The CDR3 coding sequence is TGTGCCAGCAGCTTAGCGGACAGGGGACTACAAGAGACCCAGTACTTC. It yields the protein CASSLADRGLQETQYF.

As concerns this clone: Additional DNA sequences in this sample encode the identical CDR3. This rearrangement joins TRBV7-9 to TRBJ2-5, with 11 bases aligning to TRBD1. CDR3 size: 16 residues. Germline assignment: CDR1 SEHNR and CDR2 FQNEAQ (reference sequence). V dropped 3 bases and J dropped 4; count of bases not matched to a gene: 7. DNA for the CDR3: TGTGCCAGCAGCTTCTCCGGGACAGGGGGGCGAGAGACCCAGTACTTC. It translates to CASSFSGTGGRETQYF.

The genes are TRBV29-1 and TRBJ1-1; no definite D call. The CDR3 is made up of 14 amino acids. With 4 bases removed from V and 0 bases from J, the gap between germline ends came to 12 bases. Per the germline V gene, CDR1 is SQVTM and CDR2 is ANQGSEA. In DNA form, the CDR3 reads TGCAGCGTTGGGTTGGAGACGGTGAACACTGAAGCTTTCTTT. Translated: CSVGLETVNTEAFF.

This chain links TRBV20-1 with TRBJ2-5; D remains ambiguous. CDR3 length equals 11 residues. Germline values: CDR1 DFQATT, CDR2 SNEGSKA (reference sequence). Between the trimmed V and J ends, which lost 2 bases and 2 bases, there was a span of 3 bases. CDR3 residues: CSARQQETQYF. The CDR3, as DNA: TGCAGTGCTAGACAGCAAGAGACCCAGTACTTC.